The 6 T cell receptor beta chains listed next were all sequenced from one sample in a study of PD-1 blockade in mismatch repair-deficient tumors. Clones were read by immunoSEQ multiplex PCR, and TCRdb kept only the in-frame ones, dropping some. The sample contains about 100,000 clones, approximately 80% of which appear only once. The material was peripheral blood, obtained roughly 36 weeks after starting pembrolizumab. The receptors shown here come from an adult with mismatch repair-deficient cancer.

V gene TRBV6-5 combines with J gene TRBJ2-7; no reliable D call. The length of the CDR3 is 13 residues. Germline CDR1 reads MNHEY; CDR2 reads SVGAGI. The V end was cut by 6 bases, the J end by 3 bases, with 12 bases between. CDR3 residues: CASRRTVLYEQYF. The CDR3 nucleotides are TGTGCCAGCAGACGAACAGTTCTCTACGAGCAGTACTTC.

This clone turned up a few times. The chain employs TRBV6-5 and TRBJ1-4; no clear D. The CDR3 has 11 residues. V was pared by 6 bases and J by 8 bases, with 7 bases between. In germline, CDR1 is MNHEY, CDR2 SVGAGI. The CDR3 nucleotides are TGTGCCAGCAGAAAAAGCGAAAAACTGTTTTTT. Encoded protein: CASRKSEKLFF.

The rearrangement links TRBV6-1 to TRBJ2-1; the D gene is possibly TRBD2 (7 bases). Germline V lookup: CDR1 MNHNS, CDR2 SASEGT. The CDR3 is 14 amino acids. The ends were cut back, 6 bases at V and 6 bases at J, with 15 bases in the middle. CDR3 nucleotide sequence: TGTGCCAGCAGACGAGGGGGAGGGATCAATGAGCAGTTCTTC. Its protein product is CASRRGGGINEQFF.

The chain employs TRBV6-1 and TRBJ2-7, with D possibly TRBD2 on 6 matching bases. V lost 5 bases to trimming and J lost 7 bases, with 15 bases between them. Germline V gives CDR1 MNHNS, CDR2 SASEGT. The CDR3 extends over 13 amino acids. The CDR3 nucleotides are TGTGCCAGCAGTTTAGTAGGCGGGGAAGAGCAGTACTTC. Translated: CASSLVGGEEQYF.

V usage is TRBV7-9 and J usage is TRBJ2-7; no reliable D call. Germline CDR1 is SEHNR and CDR2 is FQNEAQ (reference sequence). The CDR3 has 12 residues. V was cut by 6 bases and J by 4 bases, with 10 bases left in between. The CDR3 DNA reads TGTGCCAGCAGTCCGGGCCTGTACGAGCAGTACTTC. As protein: CASSPGLYEQYF.

The chain combines TRBV29-1 with TRBJ1-2; TRBD1 might be the D (5 bases). V was trimmed by 6 bases and J by 0 bases, leaving 14 bases between them. CDR3 length: 14 residues. The germline CDR1 and CDR2 sequences are SQVTM and ANQGSEA. In nucleotides, the CDR3 is TGCAGCGTACTACAGGATCTAGCTAACTATGGCTACACCTTC. Protein: CSVLQDLANYGYTF.